The 22 T cell receptor beta chains listed next were all sequenced from one sample in a study of human T cells and chemical hapten exposure. TCRdb processed the RACE reads anew with MiXCR; each CDR3 protein has one entry. Of approximately 340,000 distinct CDR3 sequences listed, about 7% are singletons. Stated time point: patch test 1, 2 weeks after DPC sensitization. Documented treatment: therapeutic diphenylcyclopropenone sensitization with weekly scalp DPC. The material was whole blood, obtained in connection with sensitization to the hapten diphenylcyclopropenone (DPC). Every receptor here comes from a woman between 18 and 29 years old with alopecia areata. Some clones in this sample may be carry-over from other donors' samples.

This clonotype has more than one count but fewer than ten. J is TRBJ2-2 and V is TRBV28, with TRBD2 matching over 10 bases. The germline gives CDR1 MDHEN, CDR2 SYDVKM. V was pared by 4 bases and J by 3 bases, with 8 bases of the junction left unmatched. CDR3 length: 17 residues. The CDR3 nucleotides read TGTGCCAGCAGTTCCTCCGGGACTAGCGCGGACACCGGGGAGCTGTTTTTT. It codes for CASSSSGTSADTGELFF.

The DNA of the CDR3 is TGTGCCAGCAGCCCCGGACTAGCGGATGAGCAGTTCTTC. Amino acids: CASSPGLADEQFF. This sequence joins TRBV3-1 and TRBJ2-1; 10 bases map to TRBD2. The CDR3 contains 13 residues. With 4 bases clipped from V and 8 bases from J, the junction kept 2 bases outside the gene matches. Looked up from germline, CDR1 is LGHDT and CDR2 is YNNKEL (reference sequence).

The chain recombines TRBV11-1 with TRBJ1-1; tentatively, D is TRBD1 (5 bases). Germline V gene sequence: CDR1 SGHAT, CDR2 FQDESV (reference sequence). V lost 3 bases and J lost 4, with 21 bases in between. This CDR3 is 17 amino acids long. The CDR3 loop is CASSFGTQAGSLTEAFF. The CDR3, as DNA: TGTGCCAGCAGCTTTGGGACTCAGGCAGGGAGCCTCACTGAAGCTTTCTTT.

J is TRBJ2-7 and V is TRBV12-3 or TRBV12-4; D is ambiguous. Trimming left V 3 bases short and J 3 bases short, with 15 bases between. The CDR3 spans 15 residues. Here the CDR3 reads CASSLENGPVYEQYF. CDR3 coding DNA: TGTGCCAGCAGTTTGGAAAATGGACCGGTCTACGAGCAGTACTTC.

The rearrangement links TRBV27 to TRBJ1-5, with D unclear. Per germline, CDR1 MNHEY and CDR2 SMNVEV (reference sequence). The CDR3 extends over 16 amino acids. Deletions cut 2 bases from V and 1 base from J, with 12 bases between. This CDR3 reads CASSLNWALSNQPQHF. CDR3 bases: TGTGCCAGCAGTTTAAACTGGGCTTTGAGCAATCAGCCCCAGCATTTT.

This clonotype was picked up many times. The gene calls are TRBV4-2 and TRBJ2-2; 10 nucleotides line up with TRBD1. Per the germline V gene, CDR1 is LGHNA and CDR2 is YNFKEQ. V shed 3 bases and J 6 bases; nucleotides not matched to a gene: 7. CDR3 length: 16 amino acids. The CDR3 DNA sequence: TGTGCCAGCAGCCACGCAACGGGACAGGGGTCCGGGGAGCTGTTTTTT. Its translation: CASSHATGQGSGELFF.

This clonotype showed up many times. The V gene is TRBV21-1, the J gene TRBJ2-4; the table's D call TRBD1 went unverified against the DNA. TRBV21-1 is a recognized pseudogene. The CDR3 sequence is 15 residues long. CDR3 DNA: TGTGCCAGCAGCAAAGCGCCAGGGACGAAAAACATTCAGTACTTC. Translated: CASSKAPGTKNIQYF.

This clonotype was found a few times. The V call is TRBV7-2, the J call TRBJ2-3; 8 positions match TRBD2. The ends lost 6 bases at V and 0 bases at J; junction bases unmatched: 5. The CDR3 consists of 15 residues. Germline CDR1 reads SGHTA; CDR2 reads FQGNSA. As DNA, the CDR3 is TGTGCCAGCAGACGGACTAGCCGGAGCACAGATACGCAGTATTTT. Amino acid sequence: CASRRTSRSTDTQYF.

The chain uses TRBV18 and TRBJ1-2; D remains unclear. Trimming cost V 2 bases and J 4 bases, with 11 bases left between them. CDR3 length: 14 amino acids. CDR1 KGHSH and CDR2 LQKENI come from the germline V gene. The CDR3 here is CASSPGTGPYGYTF. The CDR3 DNA reads as TGTGCCAGCTCACCAGGAACGGGTCCCTATGGCTACACCTTC.

This clonotype was picked up many times. This chain joins TRBV5-1 and TRBJ1-1; D unclear. Germline values: CDR1 SGHRS, CDR2 YFSETQ. The CDR3 covers 17 residues. The V and J ends lost 4 bases and 0 bases respectively, with 19 bases between them. CDR3 protein: CASSRPASRGMNTEAFF. As DNA, the CDR3 is TGCGCCAGCAGCCGACCGGCGAGTCGCGGGATGAACACTGAAGCTTTCTTT. Supplemented by reference TRBV5-1 and TRBJ1-1, the full variable domain reads KAGVTQTPRYLIKTRGQQVTLSCSPISGHRSVSWYQQTPGQGLQFLFEYFSETQRNKGNFPGRFSGRQFSNSRSEMNVSTLELGDSALYLCASSRPASRGMNTEAFFGQGTRLTVV.

The sample holds many counts of this clonotype. V and J are TRBV12-3 or TRBV12-4 and TRBJ1-5; the D gene is possibly TRBD1 (5 bases). The ends were cut back, 1 base at V and 4 bases at J, with 8 bases in the middle. There are 14 residues in the CDR3. CDR3 amino acids: CASSLGRGNQPQHF. CDR3 coding DNA: TGTGCCAGCAGTTTAGGAAGGGGAAATCAGCCCCAGCATTTT.

This clonotype was seen a handful of times. The chain carries TRBV11-1 and TRBJ2-6; maybe TRBD2 (5 bases). The germline CDR1 and CDR2 sequences are SGHAT and FQDESV (reference sequence). This CDR3 region has 17 residues. V lost 5 bases to trimming and J lost 2 bases, with 16 bases between them. CDR3 amino acids: CASSETILVTGANVLTF. The CDR3 region has the DNA TGTGCCAGCAGCGAGACTATTCTCGTAACTGGGGCCAACGTCCTGACTTTC.

This clonotype came up many times. V gene TRBV7-8 combines with J gene TRBJ2-7; D is undetermined. The CDR3 sequence is 14 residues long. Germline assignment: CDR1 SGHVS and CDR2 FQNEAQ. Trimming shortened V by 5 bases and J by 0 bases, and 11 bases separated the two germline ends. DNA for the CDR3: TGTGCCAGCAGCCCATGGACCGGCTCCTACGAGCAGTACTTC. This sequence encodes CASSPWTGSYEQYF.

This clonotype has a count of ten or more. The chain uses TRBV4-3 and TRBJ2-6, with 11 bases identical to TRBD1. CDR3 length equals 17 residues. V lost 5 bases to trimming and J lost 4 bases; unmatched junction nucleotides: 7. CDR1 is LGHNA and CDR2 is YSLEER in the germline V gene. The CDR3 nucleotides are TGCGCCAGCAGCGGCCGGACAGGGGGCGACGGGGCCAACGTCCTGACTTTC. It is translated as CASSGRTGGDGANVLTF.

This clonotype was recorded a few times. The chain employs TRBV7-9 and TRBJ1-1, with D maybe TRBD1 (5 bases). This CDR3 comprises 13 residues. Germline V gives CDR1 SEHNR, CDR2 FQNEAQ (reference sequence). V was trimmed by 0 bases and J by 6 bases, leaving 8 bases between them. CDR3 region: CASSLASGSEAFF. In nucleotides, the CDR3 is TGTGCCAGCAGCTTAGCGTCAGGGTCTGAAGCTTTCTTT.

This clonotype was recorded at least ten times. The chain combines TRBV7-9 with TRBJ2-5; the D gene is possibly TRBD1 (5 bases). Germline V gene sequence: CDR1 SEHNR, CDR2 FQNEAQ (reference sequence). The V and J ends lost 5 bases and 4 bases respectively, with 14 bases between them. There are 14 residues in the CDR3. CDR3 sequence reads: CASSPRTGAETQYF. The CDR3 DNA follows: TGTGCCAGCAGCCCCAGAACAGGCGCAGAGACCCAGTACTTC. The full variable domain, in which reference TRBV7-9 and TRBJ2-5 provide the parts outside the CDR3, is DTGVSQNPRHKITKRGQNVTFRCDPISEHNRLYWYRQTLGQGPEFLTYFQNEAQLEKSRLLSDRFSAERPKGSFSTLEIQRTEQGDSAMYLCASSPRTGAETQYFGPGTRLLVL.

The genes are TRBV6-5 and TRBJ2-3; the match to TRBD2 covers 8 bases. The CDR3 has 14 residues. Germline V lookup: CDR1 MNHEY, CDR2 SVGAGI. Trimming took 6 bases from V and 1 from J; bases not matched to a gene: 3. The CDR3 DNA reads TGTGCCAGCAGGCGGGGGGCAGGCACAGATACGCAGTATTTT. It specifies CASRRGAGTDTQYF.

This chain connects TRBV24-1 to TRBJ2-3, with 7 bases aligning to TRBD2. The V gene's germline CDR1 is KGHDR and CDR2 SFDVKD. V shed 6 bases and J 1 base; nucleotides not matched to a gene: 9. The CDR3 consists of 16 residues. This CDR3 reads CATSRVGGGGTDTQYF. Here the CDR3 DNA reads TGTGCCACCAGTCGGGTTGGGGGAGGGGGCACAGATACGCAGTATTTT.

This chain connects TRBV3-1 to TRBJ1-2; 10 nucleotides align to TRBD1. The V gene end was trimmed by 5 bases and the J gene end by 6 bases; junction bases not matched to a gene: 3. This CDR3 is 13 amino acids long. The germline gives CDR1 LGHDT, CDR2 YNNKEL (reference sequence). DNA for the CDR3: TGTGCCAGCAGCATCGGACAGGGGGATGGCTACACCTTC. This codes for CASSIGQGDGYTF.

This clonotype was detected a few times. The J gene is TRBJ1-4, the V gene TRBV20-1, with unresolved D. Trimming pared 6 bases from V and 5 bases from J, leaving 13 bases between. In germline, CDR1 is DFQATT, CDR2 SNEGSKA (reference sequence). The CDR3 runs 13 residues. The CDR3 bases are TGCAGTGCACCCCACGGTAAAAATGAAAAACTGTTTTTT. It yields the protein CSAPHGKNEKLFF.

The sample holds a few counts of this clonotype. V usage is TRBV20-1 and J usage is TRBJ2-5, with 9 bases that match TRBD2. Germline CDR1 is DFQATT and CDR2 is SNEGSKA (reference sequence). CDR3 length: 15 residues. The V gene end was trimmed by 0 bases and the J gene end by 5 bases; junction bases not matched to a gene: 7. The CDR3 nucleotides read TGCAGTGCTAGAGAGGCGGGGGGGCCGACGGAGACCCAGTACTTC. Translation gives CSAREAGGPTETQYF.

This clonotype was seen a handful of times. The rearrangement links TRBV4-2 to TRBJ1-5, with 7 bases aligning to TRBD1. The V segment lost 4 bases and the J segment 0 bases; nucleotides outside the gene matches: 9. Germline CDR1 is LGHNA and CDR2 is YNFKEQ. This CDR3 comprises 17 residues. The CDR3 DNA reads TGTGCCAGCAGCCCAAGCTCACAGGGGATTAGCAATCAGCCCCAGCATTTT. It is translated as CASSPSSQGISNQPQHF.